Below, 31 T cell receptor beta chains from the same sample are listed, as sequenced in a study of blood T cell repertoires in COVID-19. The method was immunoSEQ multiplex PCR; TCRdb's version includes in-frame clones alone and lacks a portion of them. The table shows 150,000 to 250,000 clones, with roughly four fifths occurring only once. Sequencing was performed on PBMCs or T cells enriched from blood (not recorded which). Receptors were obtained from a man aged 35 to 55 who had recovered from COVID-19.

Only one count was recorded for this clone. This rearrangement joins TRBV5-4 to TRBJ1-1; no clear D. CDR1 and CDR2 (germline): SGHNT, YYREEE (reference sequence). The CDR3 runs 14 residues. V shed 0 bases and J shed 1 base, with 7 bases lying between them. For the CDR3, the DNA is TGTGCCAGCAGCTTGGCCGAGGGGAACACTGAAGCTTTCTTT. This codes for CASSLAEGNTEAFF.

The V gene is TRBV19, the J gene TRBJ2-1; no firm D call. This CDR3 has 15 residues. CDR1 and CDR2 (germline): LNHDA, SQIVND (reference sequence). The V end was cut by 4 bases, the J end by 0 bases, with 10 bases between. In DNA form, the CDR3 reads TGTGCCAGTAGTAAACAGCCGAGCTCCTACAATGAGCAGTTCTTC. Its translation: CASSKQPSSYNEQFF.

The chain couples TRBV7-9 to TRBJ1-6; a possible D gene is TRBD1 (6 bases). Looked up from germline, CDR1 is SEHNR and CDR2 is FQNEAQ (reference sequence). Trimming left V 0 bases short and J 1 base short, with 10 bases between. This CDR3 is built from 17 residues. In DNA form, the CDR3 reads TGTGCCAGCAGCTTAGCCAGGGGCAGTTCCTATAATTCACCCCTCCACTTT. Its protein product is CASSLARGSSYNSPLHF.

The J gene is TRBJ2-1, the V gene TRBV10-3; TRBD2 aligns across 7 bases. There are 16 residues in the CDR3. The germline V gene has CDR1 ENHRY and CDR2 SYGVKD. V gave up 3 bases and J gave up 6 bases; unmatched junction bases: 11. The CDR3 coding sequence is TGTGCCATCAGTGACTTTAAGGGAGGGGTTAGCAATGAGCAGTTCTTC. It is translated as CAISDFKGGVSNEQFF.

V usage is TRBV5-6 and J usage is TRBJ2-5; D might be TRBD1 (6 bases). V lost 6 bases and J lost 2, with 11 bases in between. Per the germline V gene, CDR1 is SGHDT and CDR2 is YYEEEE. The CDR3 contains 13 residues. CDR3 bases: TGTGCCAGCACCGCCGGGACACAAGAGACCCAGTACTTC. Its protein is CASTAGTQETQYF.

The chain is built from TRBV10-3 and TRBJ1-1, with 9 bases matching TRBD1. The CDR3 runs 15 residues. Germline assignment: CDR1 ENHRY and CDR2 SYGVKD. J gave up 3 bases and V 5 bases, and 7 bases lay outside the gene matches. The CDR3 DNA sequence: TGTGCCATCAGTCCACAGGGGGCATGGGACACTGAAGCTTTCTTT. Translation: CAISPQGAWDTEAFF.

DNA for the CDR3: TGTGCCAGCAGCTTAGTTTCAGGGGCGGACACTGAAGCTTTCTTT. This encodes CASSLVSGADTEAFF. The V gene is TRBV11-2, the J gene TRBJ1-1, with a weak D call TRBD1 (6 bases). CDR3 length: 15 residues. Trimming took 1 base from V and 3 from J, leaving 12 bases between them. Germline loops: CDR1 SGHAT, CDR2 FQNNGV.

This clone was counted a few times. The V gene is TRBV10-3, the J gene TRBJ1-3; maybe TRBD1 (6 bases). Trimming stripped 10 bases from V and 3 bases from J, with 13 bases between. The V gene's germline CDR1 is ENHRY and CDR2 SYGVKD. The CDR3 has 13 residues. The CDR3 loop is CASKPTGGNTIYF. CDR3 coding DNA: TGTGCCAGCAAACCGACAGGTGGAAACACCATATATTTT.

This clone showed up just a few times. The chain couples TRBV2 to TRBJ1-2; D unclear. Germline values: CDR1 SNHLY, CDR2 FYNNEI. The V end was cut by 4 bases, the J end by 3 bases, with 6 bases between. The length of the CDR3 is 12 residues. CDR3 coding DNA: TGTGCCAGCAGTGGCGGAGACTATGGCTACACCTTC. It is translated as CASSGGDYGYTF.

This clone has only one observation. This chain connects TRBV28 to TRBJ1-3; maybe TRBD1 (6 bases). This CDR3 contains 15 residues. V dropped 8 bases and J dropped 3 bases, with 17 bases sitting between them. Germline V gene data show CDR1 as MDHEN and CDR2 as SYDVKM. CDR3 amino acids: CASDQGKDGGNTIYF. The CDR3 DNA sequence: TGTGCCAGCGATCAGGGGAAAGATGGTGGAAACACCATATATTTT.

The chain has TRBV4-3 and TRBJ2-7, with 10 bases lining up with TRBD2. Germline-derived CDR1 and CDR2 are LGHNA and YSLEER. The CDR3 sequence is 15 residues long. The V segment lost 0 bases and the J segment 7 bases; nucleotides outside the gene matches: 6. This CDR3 is CASSQDLAGAGEQYF. In DNA form, the CDR3 reads TGCGCCAGCAGCCAAGATCTAGCGGGAGCAGGGGAGCAGTACTTC.

This clone occurred once. This chain links TRBV24-1 with TRBJ2-6; D not certain. The CDR3 sequence is 16 residues long. Trimming took off 5 bases at V and 0 bases at J, with 10 bases between the two ends. Germline V lookup: CDR1 KGHDR, CDR2 SFDVKD. The CDR3 here is CATSVRVFSGANVLTF. The CDR3 bases are TGTGCCACCAGTGTCCGGGTTTTCTCTGGGGCCAACGTCCTGACTTTC.

The chain has TRBV24-1 and TRBJ1-2; D uncertain. V was trimmed by 1 base and J by 6 bases, leaving 8 bases between them. Looked up from germline, CDR1 is KGHDR and CDR2 is SFDVKD. The CDR3 is made up of 13 amino acids. The DNA for the CDR3 is TGTGCCACCAGTGATTTAGAGAGAGATGGCTACACCTTC. Its translation: CATSDLERDGYTF.

This chain connects TRBV7-3 to TRBJ1-3; no firm D call. CDR1 and CDR2 (germline): SGHTA, FQGTGA. The CDR3 loop spans 13 amino acids. The V gene lost 5 bases and the J gene lost 2 bases, with 7 bases spanning the gap. The CDR3 sequence is CASSPGAGNTIYF. The DNA for the CDR3 is TGTGCCAGCAGCCCTGGAGCTGGAAACACCATATATTTT.

The V gene is TRBV4-3, the J gene TRBJ2-3, with TRBD2 identical over 7 bases. This CDR3 region has 15 residues. With 2 bases clipped from V and 5 bases from J, the junction kept 7 bases outside the gene matches. Germline V lookup: CDR1 LGHNA, CDR2 YSLEER. The DNA for the CDR3 is TGCGCCAGCAGCCAAAGCGGGACCACCGGAGATACGCAGTATTTT. Amino acid sequence: CASSQSGTTGDTQYF.

The chain couples TRBV18 to TRBJ2-5; D may be TRBD1 (5 bases). CDR1 is KGHSH, CDR2 LQKENI, per germline. With 0 bases removed from V and 5 bases from J, the gap between germline ends came to 13 bases. The length of the CDR3 is 15 residues. In DNA form, the CDR3 reads TGTGCCAGCTCACCACCAGGGGCCGTTAGGGAGACCCAGTACTTC. Its translation: CASSPPGAVRETQYF.

This sequence joins TRBV4-3 and TRBJ1-2; no clear D gene. Looked up from germline, CDR1 is LGHNA and CDR2 is YSLEER. CDR3 size: 15 residues. V gave up 1 base and J gave up 0 bases, with 9 bases separating them. Here the CDR3 reads CASSQGATSNYGYTF. As DNA, the CDR3 is TGCGCCAGCAGCCAAGGGGCCACCTCTAACTATGGCTACACCTTC.

J is TRBJ2-7 and V is TRBV27; D gene uncertain. The CDR3 extends over 16 amino acids. The V gene lost 3 bases and the J gene lost 3 bases, with 18 bases spanning the gap. Germline V gene lookup returns CDR1 MNHEY and CDR2 SMNVEV (reference sequence). CDR3 loop: CASSFITADGHYEQYF. The CDR3 nucleotides read TGTGCCAGCAGTTTTATCACAGCTGATGGCCACTACGAGCAGTACTTC.

The V call is TRBV9, the J call TRBJ2-7; 8 bases are a match to TRBD2. J was trimmed by 1 base and V by 4 bases; bases with no gene match: 4. Germline assignment: CDR1 SGDLS and CDR2 YYNGEE. The CDR3 sequence is 14 residues long. As DNA, the CDR3 is TGTGCCAGCAGCATATTAGCGGGATCCTACGAGCAGTACTTC. Its translation is CASSILAGSYEQYF. Filled out from reference TRBV9 and TRBJ2-7, the complete variable domain reads DSGVTQTPKHLITATGQRVTLRCSPRSGDLSVYWYQQSLDQGLQFLIQYYNGEERAKGNILERFSAQQFPDLHSELNLSSLELGDSALYFCASSILAGSYEQYFGPGTRLTVT.

The V call is TRBV5-6, the J call TRBJ2-7; 8 bases line up with TRBD1. Germline V CDR1 and CDR2: SGHDT, YYEEEE. The CDR3 loop spans 14 amino acids. J was trimmed by 7 bases and V by 0 bases; bases with no gene match: 6. CDR3 nucleotides: TGTGCCAGCAGCTTGGCACAGGGGGGAAGAGAGCAGTACTTC. This translates into CASSLAQGGREQYF.

V gene TRBV7-2 combines with J gene TRBJ2-3; possible D gene TRBD1, 6 bases. CDR1 is SGHTA and CDR2 is FQGNSA in the germline V gene. The CDR3 length is 14 residues. The V and J ends lost 1 base and 10 bases respectively, with 15 bases between them. The CDR3 DNA follows: TGTGCCAGCAGCTTAGTCGCCCAGGGGCAATCGCAGTATTTT. This translates into CASSLVAQGQSQYF.

The chain carries TRBV7-9 and TRBJ1-5, with D uncertain. Trimming removed 5 bases at V and 6 bases at J, with 8 bases between. Germline-derived CDR1 and CDR2 are SEHNR and FQNEAQ (reference sequence). The CDR3 spans 12 residues. CDR3 sequence reads: CASSRGSQPQHF. CDR3 nucleotide sequence: TGTGCCAGCAGCCGAGGGTCTCAGCCCCAGCATTTT.

The CDR3 DNA reads as TGTGCCAGCAGCGGAGGGACTAGCGAAGAGACCCAGTACTTC. Its protein is CASSGGTSEETQYF. J is TRBJ2-5 and V is TRBV9; 10 nucleotides match TRBD2. Germline lookup yields CDR1 SGDLS and CDR2 YYNGEE. The CDR3 length is 14 residues. V was clipped by 3 bases and J by 3 bases; unmatched bases: 2.

This clone showed up many times. The chain is built from TRBV4-1 and TRBJ2-1, with a weak D call TRBD2 (6 bases). Germline CDR1 and CDR2: MGHRA and YSYEKL. Between the trimmed V and J ends, which lost 4 bases and 2 bases, there was a span of 12 bases. The CDR3 loop spans 15 amino acids. CDR3 loop: CASSPRESAYNEQFF. In DNA form, the CDR3 reads TGCGCCAGCAGCCCTCGGGAGTCCGCCTACAATGAGCAGTTCTTC.

CDR3 protein: CASSDGTGAGGYTF. As DNA, the CDR3 is TGTGCCAGCAGTGACGGGACAGGGGCAGGGGGCTACACCTTC. The chain is built from TRBV6-1 and TRBJ1-2, with 10 bases fitting TRBD1. J lost 8 bases, V lost 3 bases, and 6 bases had no gene match. The CDR3 totals 14 residues. CDR1 and CDR2 (germline): MNHNS, SASEGT.

The chain links TRBV9 to TRBJ2-7, with 9 bases identical to TRBD1. The CDR3 extends over 13 amino acids. With V trimmed by 4 bases and J by 9 bases, 8 bases remained unmatched. Germline-derived CDR1 and CDR2 are SGDLS and YYNGEE. CDR3 sequence reads: CASSPQGQGGQYF. DNA for the CDR3: TGTGCCAGCAGCCCTCAGGGACAGGGCGGGCAGTACTTC.

The rearrangement joins TRBV7-2 to TRBJ2-5, with TRBD2 as a possible D gene (6 bases). V lost 2 bases to trimming and J lost 4 bases, with 14 bases between them. The germline gives CDR1 SGHTA, CDR2 FQGNSA. CDR3 length equals 15 residues. CDR3 coding DNA: TGTGCCAGCAGCTTAAATTCGGGAGTTGTAGAGACCCAGTACTTC. It encodes CASSLNSGVVETQYF.

This chain uses TRBV7-2 with TRBJ2-7, with 15 bases fitting TRBD2. The ends lost 4 bases at V and 3 bases at J; junction bases unmatched: 1. The CDR3 has 15 residues. In germline, CDR1 is SGHTA, CDR2 FQGNSA. CDR3 sequence (DNA): TGTGCCAGCAGCTCGGGACTAGCGGGAGGCTACGAGCAGTACTTC. This gives the protein CASSSGLAGGYEQYF.

The chain recombines TRBV5-1 with TRBJ1-1; 7 bases map to TRBD1. The V and J ends lost 3 bases and 2 bases, in that order; junction bases with no gene match: 4. Germline V gene data show CDR1 as SGHRS and CDR2 as YFSETQ. CDR3 size: 14 residues. The CDR3 reads CASSYGTANTEAFF. CDR3 sequence (DNA): TGCGCCAGCAGCTACGGGACAGCCAACACTGAAGCTTTCTTT.

This clone was seen a few times. The rearrangement joins TRBV11-2 to TRBJ2-1; TRBD2 matches 12 bases. The CDR3 length is 16 residues. V gave up 1 base and J gave up 10 bases; unmatched junction bases: 8. Germline CDR1 is SGHAT and CDR2 is FQNNGV. The CDR3 DNA reads TGTGCCAGCAGCTTAGGGGGACTAGCGGGTTCTGGGGAGCAGTTCTTC. This codes for CASSLGGLAGSGEQFF.

This clone was observed a handful of times. The chain recombines TRBV18 with TRBJ2-7; D is unresolved. Germline-derived CDR1 and CDR2 are KGHSH and LQKENI. This CDR3 has 13 amino acids. V was pared by 5 bases and J by 3 bases, with 11 bases between. The CDR3 spells CASSATQYYEQYF. The CDR3 nucleotides read TGTGCCAGCTCAGCGACACAGTACTACGAGCAGTACTTC.